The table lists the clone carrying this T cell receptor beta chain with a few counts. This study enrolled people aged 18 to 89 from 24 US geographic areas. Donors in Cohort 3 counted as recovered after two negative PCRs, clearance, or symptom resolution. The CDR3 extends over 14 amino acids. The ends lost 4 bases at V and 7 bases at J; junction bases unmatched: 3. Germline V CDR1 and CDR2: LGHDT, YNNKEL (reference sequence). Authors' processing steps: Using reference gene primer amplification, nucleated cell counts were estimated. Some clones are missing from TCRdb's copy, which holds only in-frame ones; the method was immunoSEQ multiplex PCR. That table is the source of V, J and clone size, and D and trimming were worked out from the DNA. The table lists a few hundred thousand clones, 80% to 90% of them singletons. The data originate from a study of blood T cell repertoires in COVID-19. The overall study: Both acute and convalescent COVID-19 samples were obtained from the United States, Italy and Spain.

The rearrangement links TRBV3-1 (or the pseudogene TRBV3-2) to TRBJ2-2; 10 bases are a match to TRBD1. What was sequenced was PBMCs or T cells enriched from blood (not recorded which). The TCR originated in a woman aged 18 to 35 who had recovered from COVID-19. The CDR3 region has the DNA TGTGCCAGCAGCCGACAGGGGGCGGACGGGGAGCTGTTTTTT. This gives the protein CASSRQGADGELFF.